This T cell receptor (beta chain) was identified in a study of identical twins. The study's findings and limits: Conclusions were drawn cross-sectionally by statistical analysis, without following the same donors.

Many counts were recorded for this clonotype. Its cognate antigen is unknown. The germline CDR1 and CDR2 sequences are LNHNV and YYDKDF (reference sequence). V shed 5 bases and J shed 0 bases, with 11 bases lying between them. The CDR3 is 15 amino acids. MiXCR, run by TCRdb on the 5' RACE reads, gives a single entry per CDR3 protein. The data hold approximately 690,000 distinct CDR3 sequences, with around 6.1% observed a single time. The source is a man between 18 and 35 years old in good health. The genes are TRBV15 and TRBJ2-1, with a possible D match to TRBD1 (5 bases). The sample taken for sequencing was naive T cells sorted from blood. CDR3 DNA sequence: TGTGCCACCAGCCCTTGGGGCGGCTCCTACAATGAGCAGTTCTTC. Its protein product is CATSPWGGSYNEQFF.